Presented here are 7 T cell receptor beta chains from one specimen sequenced in a study of T-cell reconstitution after alpha-beta-depleted transplantation in children. Unique molecular identifiers tagged the TCRbeta library. TCRdb passed the PCR reads through MiXCR, listing each CDR3 protein once. The table lists some 600,000 distinct CDR3 sequences, under 15% of them singletons, with about 2% in the top ten. The sample consisted of PBMCs, mostly from graft donor cells, taken 360 days after TCRalphabeta/CD19-depleted stem cell transplant. The source is a male patient under 18 who had a stem cell transplant for acute myeloid leukemia, so the T cells may come from the graft donor.

This clonotype was observed a handful of times. The chain has TRBV3-1 and TRBJ2-3; the match to TRBD1 covers 8 bases. CDR1 and CDR2 from the germline V gene are LGHDT and YNNKEL (reference sequence). Trimming cost V 4 bases and J 3 bases; bases outside gene matches: 9. CDR3 length: 16 residues. CDR3 protein: CASSLPTGVGTDTQYF. CDR3 DNA: TGTGCCAGCAGCCTCCCGACAGGGGTGGGGACAGATACGCAGTATTTT.

This chain connects TRBV20-1 to TRBJ1-2, with D possibly matching TRBD1 (6 bases). The germline V and J ends were trimmed by 3 bases and 2 bases, with 7 bases remaining between them. Germline values: CDR1 DFQATT, CDR2 SNEGSKA (reference sequence). The CDR3 has 12 residues. The CDR3 sequence: CSASQGNYGYTF. The DNA for the CDR3 is TGCAGTGCTAGCCAGGGGAACTATGGCTACACCTTC.

The J gene is TRBJ2-1, the V gene TRBV20-1; TRBD1 matches at 7 bases. Germline V gene lookup returns CDR1 DFQATT and CDR2 SNEGSKA (reference sequence). CDR3 length: 15 amino acids. V lost 7 bases, J lost 0 bases, and 9 bases stayed unmatched. The CDR3 spells CSGHRGLSSYNEQFF. The CDR3 region has the DNA TGCAGTGGCCACAGGGGTCTGAGCTCCTACAATGAGCAGTTCTTC.

V usage is TRBV11-2 and J usage is TRBJ2-7; D not resolved. Germline lookup yields CDR1 SGHAT and CDR2 FQNNGV. This CDR3 spans 11 amino acids. The V end lost 4 bases, the J end lost 7 bases, and 8 bases lay between the germline ends. CDR3 DNA sequence: TGTGCCAGCAGCTCGGTTGTGGAGCAGTACTTC. Translating gives CASSSVVEQYF. Full variable domain (rest looked up from reference TRBV11-2 and TRBJ2-7): EAGVAQSPRYKIIEKRQSVAFWCNPISGHATLYWYQQILGQGPKLLIQFQNNGVVDDSQLPKDRFSAERLKGVDSTLKIQPAKLEDSAVYLCASSSVVEQYFGPGTRLTVT.

To note about this clonotype: A single base separates this from a much larger clone, so it may be a read error. The gene calls are TRBV28 and TRBJ2-1; 8 bases match TRBD1. Trimming cost V 11 bases and J 8 bases; bases outside gene matches: 17. The CDR3 length is 15 residues. The V gene's germline CDR1 is MDHEN and CDR2 SYDVKM. CDR3 residues: CAGTADRVYSDEQFF. In DNA, the CDR3 is TGTGCCGGCACCGCGGACAGGGTTTATAGTGATGAGCAGTTCTTC.

This clonotype has ten or more counts. This chain joins TRBV15 and TRBJ1-5; D is undetermined. Germline CDR1 and CDR2: LNHNV and YYDKDF (reference sequence). V was trimmed by 2 bases and J by 3 bases, leaving 8 bases between them. The CDR3 spans 14 residues. The CDR3 here is CATSRQRNNQPQHF. CDR3 nucleotides: TGTGCCACCAGCAGACAGCGGAACAATCAGCCCCAGCATTTT.

This clonotype was counted between two and nine times. This chain connects TRBV12-3 or TRBV12-4 to TRBJ2-3; TRBD2 is a possible D gene (5 bases). The CDR3 has 16 residues. V shed 5 bases and J shed 4 bases, with 19 bases lying between them. The CDR3 sequence is CASSTLASKKADTQYF. The CDR3, as DNA: TGTGCCAGCAGTACTCTAGCATCCAAAAAGGCAGATACGCAGTATTTT.